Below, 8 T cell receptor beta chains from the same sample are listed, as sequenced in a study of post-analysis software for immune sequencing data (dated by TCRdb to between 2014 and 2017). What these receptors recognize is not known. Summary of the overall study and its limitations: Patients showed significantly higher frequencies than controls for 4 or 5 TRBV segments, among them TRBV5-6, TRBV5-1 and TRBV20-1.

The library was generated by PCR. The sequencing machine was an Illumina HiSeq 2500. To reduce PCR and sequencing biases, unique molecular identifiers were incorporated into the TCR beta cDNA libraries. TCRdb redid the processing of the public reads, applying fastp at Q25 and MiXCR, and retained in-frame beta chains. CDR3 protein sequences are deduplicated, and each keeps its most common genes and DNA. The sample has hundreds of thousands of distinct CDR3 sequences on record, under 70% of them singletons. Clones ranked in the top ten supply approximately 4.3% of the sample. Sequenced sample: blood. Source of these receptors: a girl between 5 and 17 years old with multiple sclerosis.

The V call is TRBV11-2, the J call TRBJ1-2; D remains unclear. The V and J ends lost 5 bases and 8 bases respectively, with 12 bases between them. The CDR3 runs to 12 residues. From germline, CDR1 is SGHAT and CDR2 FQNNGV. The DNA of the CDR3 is TGTGCCAGCAGCCCAGCCCGACGCGGCTACACCTTC. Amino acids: CASSPARRGYTF.

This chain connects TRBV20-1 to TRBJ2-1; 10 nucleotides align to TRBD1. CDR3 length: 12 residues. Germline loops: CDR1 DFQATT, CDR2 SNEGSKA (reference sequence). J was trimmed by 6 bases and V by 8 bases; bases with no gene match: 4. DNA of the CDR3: TGCAGTAGGGACAGGGGCGGCAATGAGCAGTTCTTC. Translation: CSRDRGGNEQFF.

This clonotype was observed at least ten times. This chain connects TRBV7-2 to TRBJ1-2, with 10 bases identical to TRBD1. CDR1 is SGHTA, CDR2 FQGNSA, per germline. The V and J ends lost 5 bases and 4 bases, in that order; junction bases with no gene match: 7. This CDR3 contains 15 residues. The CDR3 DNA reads TGTGCCAGCAGCGCAAAGGGACAGGGGAGCTATGGCTACACCTTC. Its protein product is CASSAKGQGSYGYTF.

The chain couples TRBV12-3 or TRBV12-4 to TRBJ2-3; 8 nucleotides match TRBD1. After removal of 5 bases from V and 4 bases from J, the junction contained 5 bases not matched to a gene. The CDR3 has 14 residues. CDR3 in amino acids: CASSPDRGADTQYF. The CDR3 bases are TGTGCCAGCAGTCCCGACAGGGGAGCAGATACGCAGTATTTT.

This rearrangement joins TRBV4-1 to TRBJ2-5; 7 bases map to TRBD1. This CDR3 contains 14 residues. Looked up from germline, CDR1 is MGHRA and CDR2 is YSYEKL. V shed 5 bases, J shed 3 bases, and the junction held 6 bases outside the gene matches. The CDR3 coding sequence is TGCGCCAGCAGCGTGGGACAGACCGAAGAGACCCAGTACTTC. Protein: CASSVGQTEETQYF.

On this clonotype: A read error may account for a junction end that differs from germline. The CDR3 reads CSASALKPGPTSFGETQYF. Here the CDR3 DNA reads TGTAGTGCTTCTGCATTAAAGCCGGGTCCCACAAGTTTTGGAGAGACCCAGTACTTC. The rearrangement uses TRBV20-1 and TRBJ2-7; unclear D gene. The assigned J gene may be wrong: the sequence end matches TRBJ2-5 better. The CDR3 length is 19 residues. The germline V gene has CDR1 DFQATT and CDR2 SNEGSKA (reference sequence).

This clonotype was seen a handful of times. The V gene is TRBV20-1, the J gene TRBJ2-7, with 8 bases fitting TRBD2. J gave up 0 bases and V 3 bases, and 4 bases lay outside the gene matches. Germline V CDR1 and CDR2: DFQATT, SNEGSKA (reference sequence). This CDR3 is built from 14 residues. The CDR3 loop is CSARPGGYSYEQYF. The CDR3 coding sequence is TGCAGTGCTAGGCCGGGAGGGTACTCCTACGAGCAGTACTTC.

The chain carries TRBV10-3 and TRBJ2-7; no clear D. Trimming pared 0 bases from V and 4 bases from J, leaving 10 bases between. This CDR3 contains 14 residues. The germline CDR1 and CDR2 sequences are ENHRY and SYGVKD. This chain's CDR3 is CAISESAKPYEQYF. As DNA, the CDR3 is TGTGCCATCAGTGAGTCAGCCAAGCCTTACGAGCAGTACTTC.